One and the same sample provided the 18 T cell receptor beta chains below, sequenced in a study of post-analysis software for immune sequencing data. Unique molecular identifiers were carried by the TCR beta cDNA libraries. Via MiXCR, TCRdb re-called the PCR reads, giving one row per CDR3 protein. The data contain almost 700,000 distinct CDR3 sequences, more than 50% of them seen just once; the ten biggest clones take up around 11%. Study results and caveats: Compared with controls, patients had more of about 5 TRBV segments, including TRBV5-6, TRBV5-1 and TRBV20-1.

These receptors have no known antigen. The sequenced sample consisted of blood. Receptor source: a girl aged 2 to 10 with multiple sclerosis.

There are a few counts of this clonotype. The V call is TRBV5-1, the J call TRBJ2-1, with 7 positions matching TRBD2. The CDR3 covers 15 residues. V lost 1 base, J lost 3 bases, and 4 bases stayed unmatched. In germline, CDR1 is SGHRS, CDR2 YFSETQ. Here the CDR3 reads CASSLMAGDYNEQFF. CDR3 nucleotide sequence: TGCGCCAGCAGCTTGATGGCGGGAGACTACAATGAGCAGTTCTTC.

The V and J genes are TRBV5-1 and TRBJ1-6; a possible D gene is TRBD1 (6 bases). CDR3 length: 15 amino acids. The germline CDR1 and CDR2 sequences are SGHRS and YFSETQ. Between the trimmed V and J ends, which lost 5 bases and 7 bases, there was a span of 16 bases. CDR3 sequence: CASRSRQELNSPLHF. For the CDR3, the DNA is TGCGCCAGCAGAAGCCGACAGGAGTTAAATTCACCCCTCCACTTT.

CDR3 loop: CASSPHVGAYNEQFF. CDR3 coding DNA: TGCGCCAGCAGCCCGCACGTGGGGGCGTACAATGAGCAGTTCTTC. The V call is TRBV4-3, the J call TRBJ2-1; maybe TRBD1 (6 bases). The CDR3 extends over 15 amino acids. V was cut by 4 bases and J by 4 bases, with 14 bases left in between. Germline CDR1 is LGHNA and CDR2 is YSLEER.

CDR3 in amino acids: CASSLEDRALYNEQFF. For the CDR3, the DNA is TGTGCCAGCAGCTTAGAGGACAGGGCCCTATACAATGAGCAGTTCTTC. The chain is built from TRBV7-3 and TRBJ2-1; TRBD1 matches at 8 bases. Unmatched junction bases numbered 7, after V lost 2 bases and J lost 4 bases. This CDR3 is 16 amino acids long. CDR1 is SGHTA, CDR2 FQGTGA, per germline.

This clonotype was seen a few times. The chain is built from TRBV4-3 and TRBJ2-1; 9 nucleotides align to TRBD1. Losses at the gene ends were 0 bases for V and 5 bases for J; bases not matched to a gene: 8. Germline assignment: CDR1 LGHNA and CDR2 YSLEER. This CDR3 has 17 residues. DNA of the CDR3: TGCGCCAGCAGCCAAGAGTTGAGGGACAGGGCCCACAATGAGCAGTTCTTC. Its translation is CASSQELRDRAHNEQFF.

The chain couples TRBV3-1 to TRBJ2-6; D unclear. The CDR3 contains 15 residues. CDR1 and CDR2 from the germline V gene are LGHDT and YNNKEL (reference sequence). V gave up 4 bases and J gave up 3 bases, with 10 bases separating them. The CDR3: CASSPWTIGANVLTF. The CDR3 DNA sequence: TGTGCCAGCAGCCCGTGGACGATTGGGGCCAACGTCCTGACTTTC.

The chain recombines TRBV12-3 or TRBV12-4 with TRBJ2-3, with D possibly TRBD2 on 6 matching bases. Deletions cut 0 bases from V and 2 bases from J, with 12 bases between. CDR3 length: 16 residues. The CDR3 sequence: CASSLALARHTDTQYF. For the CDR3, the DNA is TGTGCCAGCAGTTTAGCGCTAGCGCGGCACACAGATACGCAGTATTTT.

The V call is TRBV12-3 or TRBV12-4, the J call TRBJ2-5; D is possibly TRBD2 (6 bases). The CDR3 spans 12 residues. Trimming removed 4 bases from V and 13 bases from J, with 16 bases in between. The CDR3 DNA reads TGTGCCAGCAGTTCACTAGCAACTGAGCGGTACTTC. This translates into CASSSLATERYF.

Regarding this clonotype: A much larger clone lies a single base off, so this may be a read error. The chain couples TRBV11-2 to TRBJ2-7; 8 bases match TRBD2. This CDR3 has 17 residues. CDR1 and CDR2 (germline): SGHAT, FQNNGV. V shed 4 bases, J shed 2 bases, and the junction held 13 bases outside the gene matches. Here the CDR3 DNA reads TGTGCCAGCAGCTCCCTACAGACGAGCGGGAGCCCCTACGAGCAGTACTTC. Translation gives CASSSLQTSGSPYEQYF. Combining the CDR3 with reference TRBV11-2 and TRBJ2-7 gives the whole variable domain EAGVAQSPRYKIIEKRQSVAFWCNPISGHATLYWYQQILGQGPKLLIQFQNNGVVDDSQLPKDRFSAERLKGVDSTLKIQPAKLEDSAVYLCASSSLQTSGSPYEQYFGPGTRLTVT.

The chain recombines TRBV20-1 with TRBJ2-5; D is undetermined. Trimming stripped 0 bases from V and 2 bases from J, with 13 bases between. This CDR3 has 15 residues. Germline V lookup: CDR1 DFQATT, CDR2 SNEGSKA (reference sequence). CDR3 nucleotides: TGCAGTGCTAGAGATCAACGGCGGCTTCAAGAGACCCAGTACTTC. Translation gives CSARDQRRLQETQYF.

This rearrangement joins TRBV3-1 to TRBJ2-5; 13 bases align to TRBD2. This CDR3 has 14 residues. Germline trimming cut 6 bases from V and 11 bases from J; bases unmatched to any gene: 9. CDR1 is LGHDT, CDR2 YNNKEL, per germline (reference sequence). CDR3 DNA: TGTGCCAGCAGTCCGGGACTAGCGGGACGTGAGCAGTACTTC. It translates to CASSPGLAGREQYF.

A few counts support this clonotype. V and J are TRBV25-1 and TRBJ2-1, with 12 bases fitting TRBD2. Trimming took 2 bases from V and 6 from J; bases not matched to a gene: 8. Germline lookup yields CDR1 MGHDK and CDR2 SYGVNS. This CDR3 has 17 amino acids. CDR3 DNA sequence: TGTGCCAGCAGTGAACGAGGACTAGCGGGGCTGGGCAATGAGCAGTTCTTC. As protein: CASSERGLAGLGNEQFF.

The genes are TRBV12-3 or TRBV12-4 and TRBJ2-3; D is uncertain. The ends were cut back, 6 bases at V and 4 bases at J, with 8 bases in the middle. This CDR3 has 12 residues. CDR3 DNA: TGTGCCAGCAGCCGTTGGGCAGATACGCAGTATTTT. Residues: CASSRWADTQYF.

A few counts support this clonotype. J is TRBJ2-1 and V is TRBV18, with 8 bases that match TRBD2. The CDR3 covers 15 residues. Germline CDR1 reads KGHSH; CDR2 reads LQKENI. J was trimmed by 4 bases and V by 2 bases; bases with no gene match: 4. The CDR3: CASSPGVAGYNEQFF. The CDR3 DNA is TGTGCCAGCTCACCAGGGGTAGCGGGATACAATGAGCAGTTCTTC.

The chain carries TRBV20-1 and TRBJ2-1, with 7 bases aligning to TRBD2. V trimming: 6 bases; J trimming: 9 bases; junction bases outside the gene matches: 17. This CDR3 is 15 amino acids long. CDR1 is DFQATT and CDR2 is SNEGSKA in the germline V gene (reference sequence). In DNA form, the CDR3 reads TGCAGTGCGCCCGGAGGGAAGGCTAGCGGAGGTGAGCAGTTCTTC. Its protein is CSAPGGKASGGEQFF.

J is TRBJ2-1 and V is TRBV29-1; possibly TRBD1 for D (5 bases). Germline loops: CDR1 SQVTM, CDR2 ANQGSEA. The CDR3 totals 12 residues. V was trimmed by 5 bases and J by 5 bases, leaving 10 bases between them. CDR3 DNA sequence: TGCAGCGTTAGCAGGGCGGACAATGAGCAGTTCTTC. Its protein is CSVSRADNEQFF.

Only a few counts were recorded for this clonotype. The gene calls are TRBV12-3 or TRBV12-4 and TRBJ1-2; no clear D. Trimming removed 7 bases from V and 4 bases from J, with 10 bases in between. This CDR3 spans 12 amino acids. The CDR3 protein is CASTRRAYGYTF. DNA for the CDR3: TGTGCCAGCACTAGGAGGGCCTATGGCTACACCTTC.

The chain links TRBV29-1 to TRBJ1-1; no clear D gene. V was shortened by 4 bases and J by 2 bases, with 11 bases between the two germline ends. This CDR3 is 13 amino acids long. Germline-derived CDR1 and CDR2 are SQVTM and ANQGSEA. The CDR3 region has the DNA TGCAGCGTTGCCCCCGGGATTAACACTGAAGCTTTCTTT. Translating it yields CSVAPGINTEAFF.